Listed here are 17 T cell receptor beta chains from one sample, sequenced in a study of blood T cell repertoires in COVID-19. Generated by immunoSEQ multiplex PCR, the TCRdb table keeps only in-frame clones and is missing some. The data hold about 300,000 clones, with approximately 89% observed a single time. Sequenced sample: PBMCs or T cells enriched from blood (not recorded which). These receptors were collected from a woman aged 18-29 years who had recovered from COVID-19.

The rearrangement uses TRBV4-1 and TRBJ2-5, with a possible D match to TRBD2 (5 bases). The CDR3 totals 16 residues. The germline gives CDR1 MGHRA, CDR2 YSYEKL. Trimming stripped 3 bases from V and 1 base from J, with 15 bases between. The DNA for the CDR3 is TGCGCCAGCAGCCATGTAATGACTAAGCCCCAAGAGACCCAGTACTTC. Protein product: CASSHVMTKPQETQYF.

CDR3 in amino acids: CSTSSGRNNEQFF. The CDR3 DNA reads as TGCTCAACTTCGAGCGGGAGGAACAATGAGCAGTTCTTC. The chain employs TRBV29-1 and TRBJ2-1, with 9 bases identical to TRBD2. The length of the CDR3 is 13 residues. In germline, CDR1 is SQVTM, CDR2 ANQGSEA.

V gene TRBV27 combines with J gene TRBJ1-2; no clear D. Trimming left V 7 bases short and J 4 bases short, with 7 bases between. The CDR3 is 11 residues long. Germline V gene lookup returns CDR1 MNHEY and CDR2 SMNVEV (reference sequence). Here the CDR3 reads CASKSTYGYTF. The CDR3, as DNA: TGTGCCAGCAAAAGCACCTATGGCTACACCTTC.

CDR3 sequence: CASSPRVLAGGGQETQYF. The CDR3, as DNA: TGTGCCAGCAGCCCCCGGGTTCTAGCGGGGGGTGGGCAAGAGACCCAGTACTTC. V is TRBV5-5 and J is TRBJ2-5, with 11 bases fitting TRBD2. The CDR3 covers 18 residues. CDR1 is SGHKS, CDR2 YYEKEE, per germline (reference sequence). The trim removed 4 bases at V and 2 bases at J, leaving 13 bases unmatched.

This chain joins TRBV14 and TRBJ2-7; D remains unclear. Deletions cut 4 bases from V and 3 bases from J, with 13 bases between. In germline, CDR1 is SGHDN, CDR2 FVKESK. The CDR3 spans 14 residues. CDR3 nucleotide sequence: TGTGCCAGCAGCCCCCGGGTGGGTGTCTACGAGCAGTACTTC. Its translation: CASSPRVGVYEQYF.

The chain is built from TRBV11-2 and TRBJ1-2; 8 nucleotides align to TRBD1. The length of the CDR3 is 15 residues. The ends lost 1 base at V and 8 bases at J; junction bases unmatched: 9. Germline CDR1 is SGHAT and CDR2 is FQNNGV. This chain's CDR3 is CASSLAPTGGRGYTF. In DNA form, the CDR3 reads TGTGCCAGCAGCTTAGCCCCTACAGGGGGAAGGGGCTACACCTTC.

The chain couples TRBV30 to TRBJ1-4; possibly TRBD1 for D (6 bases). The V end was cut by 0 bases, the J end by 7 bases, with 9 bases between. The CDR3 is made up of 13 amino acids. In germline, CDR1 is GTSNPN, CDR2 SVGIG (reference sequence). CDR3 DNA sequence: TGTGCCTGGAGTGTCAGGGGTAGTGAAAAACTGTTTTTT. Translated, it gives CAWSVRGSEKLFF.

The gene calls are TRBV15 and TRBJ2-3; D uncertain. The ends were cut back, 1 base at V and 2 bases at J, with 7 bases in the middle. The CDR3 runs 14 residues. Germline V gives CDR1 LNHNV, CDR2 YYDKDF (reference sequence). DNA of the CDR3: TGTGCCACCAGCAGAGGTGGAGACACAGATACGCAGTATTTT. This gives the protein CATSRGGDTDTQYF.

A remark on this clone: The same CDR3 arises from other DNA sequences in this sample as well. This chain connects TRBV4-3 to TRBJ2-6; TRBD2 is a possible D gene (6 bases). V was shortened by 4 bases and J by 4 bases, with 11 bases between the two germline ends. The V gene's germline CDR1 is LGHNA and CDR2 YSLEER. The CDR3 loop spans 15 amino acids. CDR3 residues: CASSRRGSGANVLTF. Here the CDR3 DNA reads TGCGCCAGCAGCCGTCGGGGGAGCGGGGCCAACGTCCTGACTTTC.

The sample holds many counts of this clone. Other DNA sequences within the sample encode an identical CDR3. The chain combines TRBV5-1 with TRBJ1-4; weak D call: TRBD1 (5 bases). The CDR3 loop spans 16 amino acids. V was shortened by 5 bases and J by 2 bases, with 16 bases between the two germline ends. CDR1 is SGHRS, CDR2 YFSETQ, per germline. The CDR3 loop is CASRTQAGGTNEKLFF. The DNA for the CDR3 is TGCGCCAGCAGAACACAGGCCGGGGGGACTAATGAAAAACTGTTTTTT.

The chain joins TRBV28 to TRBJ1-6; TRBD1 matches at 10 bases. CDR3 length: 15 amino acids. V gave up 6 bases and J gave up 7 bases; unmatched junction bases: 6. Germline-derived CDR1 and CDR2 are MDHEN and SYDVKM. CDR3 loop: CASRRQGANNSPLHF. The CDR3 DNA follows: TGTGCCAGCAGAAGACAGGGGGCGAACAATTCACCCCTCCACTTT. Complete variable domain (other parts from reference TRBV28 and TRBJ1-6): DVKVTQSSRYLVKRTGEKVFLECVQDMDHENMFWYRQDPGLGLRLIYFSYDVKMKEKGDIPEGYSVSREKKERFSLILESASTNQTSMYLCASRRQGANNSPLHFGNGTRLTVT.

The chain recombines TRBV5-1 with TRBJ2-2; the match to TRBD1 covers 9 bases. The germline V gene has CDR1 SGHRS and CDR2 YFSETQ. The CDR3 loop spans 19 amino acids. V gave up 3 bases and J gave up 4 bases; unmatched junction bases: 16. The CDR3 DNA reads as TGCGCCAGCAGCTCAGACCCCCTACTATCGGGACAGGGCACCGGGGAGCTGTTTTTT. This translates into CASSSDPLLSGQGTGELFF.

Notes on this clone: The sample carries other DNA sequences with the same CDR3. The chain employs TRBV18 and TRBJ1-2, with 7 bases matching TRBD1. Per germline, CDR1 KGHSH and CDR2 LQKENI. This CDR3 is built from 13 residues. Germline trimming cut 3 bases from V and 5 bases from J; bases unmatched to any gene: 3. The CDR3 protein is CASSPDREYGYTF. The CDR3 region has the DNA TGTGCCAGCTCACCTGACAGGGAGTATGGCTACACCTTC.

The rearrangement joins TRBV19 to TRBJ1-1; D is perhaps TRBD1 (5 bases). V was clipped by 7 bases and J by 1 base, with 19 bases between them. The CDR3 is 16 amino acids. Germline lookup yields CDR1 LNHDA and CDR2 SQIVND (reference sequence). Written as DNA, the CDR3 is TGTGCCAGTATCCGCAGTGGGGGGTTCACGAACACTGAAGCTTTCTTT. Translating it yields CASIRSGGFTNTEAFF.

The chain recombines TRBV28 with TRBJ1-2; 8 bases map to TRBD1. The germline CDR1 and CDR2 sequences are MDHEN and SYDVKM. The CDR3 is 15 amino acids. J gave up 3 bases and V 6 bases, and 9 bases lay outside the gene matches. The DNA for the CDR3 is TGTGCCAGCAGAGACTCAGGGGGCGCTTACTATGGCTACACCTTC. This sequence encodes CASRDSGGAYYGYTF.

J is TRBJ1-6 and V is TRBV9, with no clear D. The ends were cut back, 4 bases at V and 7 bases at J, with 9 bases in the middle. This CDR3 region has 13 residues. From germline, CDR1 is SGDLS and CDR2 YYNGEE. The CDR3: CASSSLQNSPLHF. The CDR3 region has the DNA TGTGCCAGCAGCAGTCTCCAGAATTCACCCCTCCACTTT.

This clone was recorded once. The chain is built from TRBV4-1 and TRBJ1-2, with 12 bases lining up with TRBD1. Germline CDR1 MGHRA, CDR2 YSYEKL. J gave up 3 bases and V 1 base, and 12 bases lay outside the gene matches. This CDR3 is 19 amino acids long. CDR3 in DNA: TGCGCCAGCAGCCAAGGCACGTTCCGGGACAGGGGGCATGACTATGGCTACACCTTC. This gives the protein CASSQGTFRDRGHDYGYTF.